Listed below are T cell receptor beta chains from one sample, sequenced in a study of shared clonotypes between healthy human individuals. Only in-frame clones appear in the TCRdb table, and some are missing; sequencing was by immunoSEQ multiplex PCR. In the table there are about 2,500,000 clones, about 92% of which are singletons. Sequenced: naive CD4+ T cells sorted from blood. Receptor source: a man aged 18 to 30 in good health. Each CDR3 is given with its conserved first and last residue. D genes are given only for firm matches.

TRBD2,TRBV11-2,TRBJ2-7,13,CASSPGLAHEQYF
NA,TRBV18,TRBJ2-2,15,CASSPILGNTGELFF
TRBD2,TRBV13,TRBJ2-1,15,CASRQAGEVFNEQFF
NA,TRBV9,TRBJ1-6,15,CASSVEGGTYSPLHF
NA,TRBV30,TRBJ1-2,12,CAWVFGGNGYTF
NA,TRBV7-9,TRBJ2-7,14,CASSSSGTLYEQYF
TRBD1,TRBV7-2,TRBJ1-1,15,CASTIRQGGRTEAFF
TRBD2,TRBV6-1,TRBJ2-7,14,CASIPGLAGGSAYF
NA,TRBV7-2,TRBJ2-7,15,CASSLVGTGSYEQYF
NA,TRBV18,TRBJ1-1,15,CASSPTDTGNTEAFF
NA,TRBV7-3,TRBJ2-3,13,CASSFFGENTQYF
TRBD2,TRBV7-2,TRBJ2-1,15,CASRLAGGPYNEQFF
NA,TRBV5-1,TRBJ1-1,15,CASSLPKGGYTEAFF
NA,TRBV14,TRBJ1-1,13,CASSQGGNTEAFF
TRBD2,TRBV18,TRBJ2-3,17,CASSPVAGGQVTDTQYF
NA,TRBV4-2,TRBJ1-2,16,CASSQELGGPNYGYTF
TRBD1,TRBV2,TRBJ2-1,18,CASSPILRDRGFGLEQFF
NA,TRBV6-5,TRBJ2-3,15,CASSYTGLGTDTQYF
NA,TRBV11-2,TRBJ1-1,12,CASSFAGTEAFF
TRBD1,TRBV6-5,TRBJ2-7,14,CASSDRQGAREQYF
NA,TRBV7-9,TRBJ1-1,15,CASSLGDGGYLEAFF
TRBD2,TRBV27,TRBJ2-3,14,CASRKLAGGNTQYF
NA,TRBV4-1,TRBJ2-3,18,CASSQEAPAGLSTDTQYF
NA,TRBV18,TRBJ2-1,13,CASSPPGDNEQFF
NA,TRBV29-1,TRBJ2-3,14,CSVGALALTDTQYF
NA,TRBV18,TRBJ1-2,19,CASSSPVGLTALGDDGYTF
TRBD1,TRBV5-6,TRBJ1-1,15,CASSPLGQGDTEAFF
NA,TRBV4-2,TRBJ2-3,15,CASSQERYSTDTQYF
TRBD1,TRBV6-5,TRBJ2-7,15,CASSSTGTGNYEQYF
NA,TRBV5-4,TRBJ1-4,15,CASSLGDRNNEKLFF
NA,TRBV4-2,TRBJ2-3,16,CASSQDLGGGTDTQYF
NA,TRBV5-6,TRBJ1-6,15,CASSWGPGSNSPLHF
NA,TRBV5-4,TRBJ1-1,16,CASSLPRGAFDTEAFF
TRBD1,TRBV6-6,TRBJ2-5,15,CASSYSDRGLETQYF